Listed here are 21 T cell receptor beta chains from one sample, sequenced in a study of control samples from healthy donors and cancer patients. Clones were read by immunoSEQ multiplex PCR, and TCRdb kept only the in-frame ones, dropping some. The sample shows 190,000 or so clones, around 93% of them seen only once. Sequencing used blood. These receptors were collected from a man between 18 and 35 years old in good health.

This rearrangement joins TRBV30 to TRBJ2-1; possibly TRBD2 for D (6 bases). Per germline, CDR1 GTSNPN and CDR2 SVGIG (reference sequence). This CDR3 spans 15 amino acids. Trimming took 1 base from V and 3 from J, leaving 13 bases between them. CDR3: CAWSDRDWYYNEQFF. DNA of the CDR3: TGTGCCTGGAGTGACCGGGACTGGTACTACAATGAGCAGTTCTTC.

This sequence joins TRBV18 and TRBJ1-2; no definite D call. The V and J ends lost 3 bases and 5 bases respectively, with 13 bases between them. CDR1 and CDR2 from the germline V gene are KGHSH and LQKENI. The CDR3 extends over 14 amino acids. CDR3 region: CASSPSRVNYGYTF. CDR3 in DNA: TGTGCCAGCTCACCCTCCAGAGTTAATTATGGCTACACCTTC.

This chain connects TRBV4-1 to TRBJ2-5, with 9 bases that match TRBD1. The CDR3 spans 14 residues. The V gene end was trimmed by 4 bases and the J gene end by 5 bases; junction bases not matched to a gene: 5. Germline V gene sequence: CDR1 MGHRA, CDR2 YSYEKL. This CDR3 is CASSRTGGGETQYF. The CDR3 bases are TGCGCCAGCAGCCGAACAGGGGGCGGCGAGACCCAGTACTTC.

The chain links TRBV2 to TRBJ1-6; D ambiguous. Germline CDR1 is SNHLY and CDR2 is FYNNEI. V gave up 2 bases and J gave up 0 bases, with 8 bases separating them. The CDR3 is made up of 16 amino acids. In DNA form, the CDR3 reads TGTGCCAGCAGTGAAACGGATAGCTCCTATAATTCACCCCTCCACTTT. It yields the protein CASSETDSSYNSPLHF.

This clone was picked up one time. The CDR3 region is CASSLSQLSTGELFF. CDR3 coding DNA: TGTGCCAGCAGCTTATCTCAGCTATCGACCGGGGAGCTGTTTTTT. The rearrangement links TRBV11-3 to TRBJ2-2; D gene unclear. CDR3 length: 15 amino acids. V shed 2 bases and J shed 5 bases, with 12 bases lying between them. Germline V gene sequence: CDR1 SGHNT, CDR2 YENEEA.

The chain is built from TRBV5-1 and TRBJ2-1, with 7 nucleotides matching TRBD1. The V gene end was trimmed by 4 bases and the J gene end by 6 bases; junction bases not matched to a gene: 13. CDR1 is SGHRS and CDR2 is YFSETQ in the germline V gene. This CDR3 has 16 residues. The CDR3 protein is CASSPPGGEGGNEQFF. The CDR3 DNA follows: TGCGCCAGCAGCCCCCCAGGGGGAGAAGGTGGCAATGAGCAGTTCTTC.

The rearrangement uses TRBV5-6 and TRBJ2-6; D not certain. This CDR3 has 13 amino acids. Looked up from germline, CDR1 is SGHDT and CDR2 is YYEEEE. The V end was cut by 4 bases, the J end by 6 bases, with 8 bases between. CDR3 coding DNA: TGTGCCAGCAGCCTATGGATGGCCAACGTCCTGACTTTC. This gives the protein CASSLWMANVLTF.

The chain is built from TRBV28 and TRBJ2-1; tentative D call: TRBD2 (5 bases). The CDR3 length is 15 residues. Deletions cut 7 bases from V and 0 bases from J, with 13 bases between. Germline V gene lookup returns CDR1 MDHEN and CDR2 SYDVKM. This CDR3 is CASTSGRYSYNEQFF. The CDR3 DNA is TGTGCCAGCACCTCTGGGAGATACTCCTACAATGAGCAGTTCTTC.

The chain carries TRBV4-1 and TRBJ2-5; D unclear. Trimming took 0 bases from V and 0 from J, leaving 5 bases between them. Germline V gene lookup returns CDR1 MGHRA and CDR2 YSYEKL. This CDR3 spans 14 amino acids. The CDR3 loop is CASSQERNQETQYF. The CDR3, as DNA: TGCGCCAGCAGCCAAGAGCGTAACCAAGAGACCCAGTACTTC.

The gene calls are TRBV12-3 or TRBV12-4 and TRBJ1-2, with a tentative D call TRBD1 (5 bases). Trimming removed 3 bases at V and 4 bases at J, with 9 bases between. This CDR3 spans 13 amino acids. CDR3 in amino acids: CASSFGGPYGYTF. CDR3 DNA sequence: TGTGCCAGCAGTTTTGGGGGACCCTATGGCTACACCTTC.

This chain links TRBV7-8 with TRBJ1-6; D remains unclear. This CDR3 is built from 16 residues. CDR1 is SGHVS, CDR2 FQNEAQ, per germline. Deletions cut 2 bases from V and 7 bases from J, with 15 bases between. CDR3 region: CASSLTRVIRNSPLHF. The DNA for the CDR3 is TGTGCCAGCAGCTTAACCCGCGTTATTAGGAATTCACCCCTCCACTTT. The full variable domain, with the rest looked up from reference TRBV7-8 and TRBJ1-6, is GAGVSQSPRYKVAKRGQDVALRCDPISGHVSLFWYQQALGQGPEFLTYFQNEAQLDKSGLPSDRFFAERPEGSVSTLKIQRTQQEDSAVYLCASSLTRVIRNSPLHFGNGTRLTVT.

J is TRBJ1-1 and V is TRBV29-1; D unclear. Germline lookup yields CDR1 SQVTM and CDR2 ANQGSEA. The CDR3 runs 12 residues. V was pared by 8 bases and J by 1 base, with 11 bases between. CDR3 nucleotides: TGCAGCACGACCGACGGGAACACTGAAGCTTTCTTT. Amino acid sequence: CSTTDGNTEAFF.

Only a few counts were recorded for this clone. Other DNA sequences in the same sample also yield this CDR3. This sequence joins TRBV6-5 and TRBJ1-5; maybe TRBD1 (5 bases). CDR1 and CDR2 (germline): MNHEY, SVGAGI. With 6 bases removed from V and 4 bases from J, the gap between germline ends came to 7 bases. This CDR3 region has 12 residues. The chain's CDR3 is CASRQGNQPQHF. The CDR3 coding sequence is TGTGCCAGCAGGCAGGGAAATCAGCCCCAGCATTTT.

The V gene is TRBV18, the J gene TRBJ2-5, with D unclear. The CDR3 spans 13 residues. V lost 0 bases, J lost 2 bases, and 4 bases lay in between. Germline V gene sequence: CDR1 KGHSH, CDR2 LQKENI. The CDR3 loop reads CASSPPGQETQYF. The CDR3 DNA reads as TGTGCCAGCTCACCACCAGGGCAAGAGACCCAGTACTTC.

In DNA, the CDR3 is TGTGCCAGTAGTCGGGGGGCGTCCTACGAGCAGTACTTC. Its translation: CASSRGASYEQYF. The chain carries TRBV19 and TRBJ2-7, with a possible D match to TRBD2 (7 bases). Germline CDR1 LNHDA, CDR2 SQIVND (reference sequence). Trimming cost V 5 bases and J 1 base, with 9 bases left between them. This CDR3 has 13 residues. Drawing the rest from reference TRBV19 and TRBJ2-7, the complete variable domain is DGGITQSPKYLFRKEGQNVTLSCEQNLNHDAMYWYRQDPGQGLRLIYYSQIVNDFQKGDIAEGYSVSREKKESFPLTVTSAQKNPTAFYLCASSRGASYEQYFGPGTRLTVT.

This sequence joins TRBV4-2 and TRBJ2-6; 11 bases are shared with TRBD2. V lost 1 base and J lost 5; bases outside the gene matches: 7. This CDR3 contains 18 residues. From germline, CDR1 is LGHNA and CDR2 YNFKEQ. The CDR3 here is CASSQVLAGANRANVLTF. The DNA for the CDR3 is TGTGCCAGCAGCCAAGTACTAGCGGGAGCTAACCGGGCCAACGTCCTGACTTTC.

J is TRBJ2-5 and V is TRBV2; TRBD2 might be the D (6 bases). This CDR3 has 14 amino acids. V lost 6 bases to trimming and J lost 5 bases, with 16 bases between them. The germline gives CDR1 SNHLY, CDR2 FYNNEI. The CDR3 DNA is TGTGCCAGCAGGGGCCTAGCGAGAGGGGAGACCCAGTACTTC. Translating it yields CASRGLARGETQYF. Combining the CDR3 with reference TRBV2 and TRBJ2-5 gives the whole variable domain EPEVTQTPSHQVTQMGQEVILRCVPISNHLYFYWYRQILGQKVEFLVSFYNNEISEKSEIFDDQFSVERPDGSNFTLKIRSTKLEDSAMYFCASRGLARGETQYFGPGTRLLVL.

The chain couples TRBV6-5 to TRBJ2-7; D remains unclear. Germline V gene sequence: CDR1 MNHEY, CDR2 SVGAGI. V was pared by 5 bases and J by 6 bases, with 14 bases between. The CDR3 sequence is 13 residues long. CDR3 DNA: TGTGCCAGCAGTCGCCCCCCCCCGTCCGAGCAGTACTTC. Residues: CASSRPPPSEQYF.

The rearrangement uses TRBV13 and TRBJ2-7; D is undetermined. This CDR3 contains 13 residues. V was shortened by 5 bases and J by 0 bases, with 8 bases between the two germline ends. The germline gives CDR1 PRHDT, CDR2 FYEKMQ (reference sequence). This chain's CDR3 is CASSHRVSYEQYF. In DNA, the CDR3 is TGTGCCAGCAGCCACAGAGTCTCCTACGAGCAGTACTTC.

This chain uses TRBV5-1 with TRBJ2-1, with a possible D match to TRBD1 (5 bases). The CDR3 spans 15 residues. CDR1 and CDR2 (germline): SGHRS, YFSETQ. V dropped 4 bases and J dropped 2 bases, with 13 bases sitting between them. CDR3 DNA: TGCGCCAGCAGCCAAGACAGCCACCCCTACAATGAGCAGTTCTTC. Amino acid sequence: CASSQDSHPYNEQFF.

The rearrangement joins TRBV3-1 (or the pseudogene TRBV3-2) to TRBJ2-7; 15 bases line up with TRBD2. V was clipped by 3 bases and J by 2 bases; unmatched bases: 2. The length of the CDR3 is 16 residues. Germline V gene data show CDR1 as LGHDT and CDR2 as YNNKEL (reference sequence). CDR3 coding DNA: TGTGCCAGCAGCCAGGGGACTAGCGGGGGGACCTACGAGCAGTACTTC. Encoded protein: CASSQGTSGGTYEQYF.